This T cell receptor beta chain was found in a study of glioma-infiltrating T cells. In the study overall: Dexamethasone exposure before glioma surgery was limited to six or fewer days. Whole-study results and caveats: Gliomas, especially low-grade, showed above-expected tissue-blood divergence; non-neoplastic patients showed below.

CDR1 is DFQATT and CDR2 is SNEGSKA in the germline V gene (reference sequence). The length of the CDR3 is 14 residues. Trimming removed 5 bases from V and 4 bases from J, with 17 bases in between. For this clonotype: Its antigen is currently unknown. This is likely a read error, given that the CDR3 carries no conserved phenylalanine or tryptophan at its end.

The iRepertoire nested amplicon-rescue multiplex PCR amplified TCR alpha and beta CDR3s from RNA. One-step reverse transcription and amplification started from approximately 100-400 ng of tissue mRNA or PBMC total RNA. TCRdb called the multiplex PCR reads again in MiXCR, with one record for every CDR3 protein. The table shows approximately 400,000 distinct CDR3 sequences, with more than 35% occurring only once. The J gene is TRBJ1-1, the V gene TRBV20-1, with D maybe TRBD1 (5 bases). The sequencing input was glioma tissue, nonneoplastic brain tissue, or PBMCs (not recorded which). The receptor's source is a human donor with low-grade glioma or glioblastoma, undergoing nonglioma brain surgery, or in good health (not recorded which). CDR3 sequence reads: CSASSGTPTTEAFL. DNA of the CDR3: TGCAGTGCTTCCTCCGGGACCCCGACCACTGAAGCTTTCCTT.